The 5 T cell receptor beta chains below come from one sample, sequenced in a study of control samples from healthy donors and cancer patients. The assay was immunoSEQ multiplex PCR, and TCRdb's table has in-frame clones only and misses some. The data contain around 200,000 clones, 80% to 95% of them seen just once; the ten biggest clones take up more than 1.4%. The specimen sequenced was blood. The receptors were sampled from a young man in good health.

The rearrangement links TRBV6-5 to TRBJ2-7, with D hard to call. V lost 6 bases and J 6 bases, leaving 15 bases between the germline ends. CDR1 and CDR2 (germline): MNHEY, SVGAGI. The CDR3 loop spans 13 amino acids. CDR3 in amino acids: CASRDYSTLEQYF. The CDR3 DNA reads TGTGCCAGCAGGGATTACAGCACCCTCGAGCAGTACTTC.

The chain uses TRBV7-3 and TRBJ2-1; 10 bases map to TRBD2. The junction had 18 bases not matched to a gene; V was cut back by 2 bases and J by 5 bases. Germline CDR1 SGHTA, CDR2 FQGTGA. The CDR3 consists of 20 residues. The CDR3: CASSLYPPNRRSGGDNEQFF. CDR3 nucleotides: TGTGCCAGCAGCTTATATCCCCCTAACCGACGGAGCGGGGGGGACAATGAGCAGTTCTTC.

The rearrangement joins TRBV20-1 to TRBJ1-1; D gene unclear. Trimming cost V 3 bases and J 0 bases, with 8 bases left between them. This CDR3 region has 13 residues. CDR1 is DFQATT and CDR2 is SNEGSKA in the germline V gene (reference sequence). The CDR3 DNA reads TGCAGTGCTAGTATGATCCTGAACACTGAAGCTTTCTTT. This gives the protein CSASMILNTEAFF.

The V and J genes are TRBV29-1 and TRBJ2-3; 14 nucleotides align to TRBD2. This CDR3 region has 14 residues. The trim removed 5 bases at V and 5 bases at J, leaving 3 bases unmatched. CDR1 is SQVTM, CDR2 ANQGSEA, per germline. CDR3 bases: TGCAGCGTTTTGACTAGCGGGGGGGGAGATACGCAGTATTTT. Amino acids: CSVLTSGGGDTQYF.

This clone was detected only a few times. The chain links TRBV6-5 to TRBJ2-1; D ambiguous. Germline V gene sequence: CDR1 MNHEY, CDR2 SVGAGI. The CDR3 length is 11 residues. The V gene lost 2 bases and the J gene lost 5 bases, with 1 base spanning the gap. The CDR3 nucleotides are TGTGCCAGCAGTTACAACAATGAGCAGTTCTTC. Protein sequence: CASSYNNEQFF.